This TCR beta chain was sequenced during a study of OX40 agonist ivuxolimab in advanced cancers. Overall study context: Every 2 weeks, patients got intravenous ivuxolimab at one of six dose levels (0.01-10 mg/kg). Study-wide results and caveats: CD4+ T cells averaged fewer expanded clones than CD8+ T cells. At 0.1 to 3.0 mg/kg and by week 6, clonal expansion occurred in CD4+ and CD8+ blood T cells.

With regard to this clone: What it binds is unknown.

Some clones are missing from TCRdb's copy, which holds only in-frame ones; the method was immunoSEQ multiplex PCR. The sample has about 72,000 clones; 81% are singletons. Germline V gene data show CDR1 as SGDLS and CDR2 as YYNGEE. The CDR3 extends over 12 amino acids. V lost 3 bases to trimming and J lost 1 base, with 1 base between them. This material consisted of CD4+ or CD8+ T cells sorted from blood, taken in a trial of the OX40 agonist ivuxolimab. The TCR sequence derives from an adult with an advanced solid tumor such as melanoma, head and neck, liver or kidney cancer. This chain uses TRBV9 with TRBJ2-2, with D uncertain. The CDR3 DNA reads TGTGCCAGCAGCGAGAACACCGGGGAGCTGTTTTTT. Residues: CASSENTGELFF.